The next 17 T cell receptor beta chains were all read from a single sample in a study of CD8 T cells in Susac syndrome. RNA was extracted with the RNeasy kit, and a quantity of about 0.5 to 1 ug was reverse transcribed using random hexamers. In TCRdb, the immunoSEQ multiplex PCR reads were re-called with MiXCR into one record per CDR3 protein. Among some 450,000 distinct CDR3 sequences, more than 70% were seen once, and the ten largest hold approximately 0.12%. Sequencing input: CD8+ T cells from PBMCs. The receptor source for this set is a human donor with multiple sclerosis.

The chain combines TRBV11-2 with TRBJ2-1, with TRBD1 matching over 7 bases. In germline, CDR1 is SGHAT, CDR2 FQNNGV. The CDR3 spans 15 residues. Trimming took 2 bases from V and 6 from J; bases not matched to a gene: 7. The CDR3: CASSLRDRVANEQFF. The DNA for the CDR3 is TGTGCCAGCAGCTTACGAGACAGGGTCGCCAATGAGCAGTTCTTC.

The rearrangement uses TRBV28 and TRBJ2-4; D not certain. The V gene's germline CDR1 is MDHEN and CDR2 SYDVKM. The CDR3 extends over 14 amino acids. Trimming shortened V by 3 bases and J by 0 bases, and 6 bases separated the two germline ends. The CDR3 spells CASSFPEAKNIQYF. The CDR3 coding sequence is TGTGCCAGCAGTTTCCCGGAAGCCAAAAACATTCAGTACTTC.

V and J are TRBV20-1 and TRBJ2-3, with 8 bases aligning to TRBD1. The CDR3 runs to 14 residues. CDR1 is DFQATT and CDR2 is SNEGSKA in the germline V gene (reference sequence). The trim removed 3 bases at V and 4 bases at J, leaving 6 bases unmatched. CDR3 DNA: TGCAGTGCTAGCCGTCCAGGGGGCGCAGATACGCAGTATTTT. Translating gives CSASRPGGADTQYF.

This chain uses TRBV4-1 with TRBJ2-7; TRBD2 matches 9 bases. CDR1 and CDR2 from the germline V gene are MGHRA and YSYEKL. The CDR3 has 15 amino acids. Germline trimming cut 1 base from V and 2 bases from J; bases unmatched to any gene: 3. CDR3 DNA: TGCGCCAGCAGCCAAGGACCTAGCGGGACCTACGAGCAGTACTTC. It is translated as CASSQGPSGTYEQYF.

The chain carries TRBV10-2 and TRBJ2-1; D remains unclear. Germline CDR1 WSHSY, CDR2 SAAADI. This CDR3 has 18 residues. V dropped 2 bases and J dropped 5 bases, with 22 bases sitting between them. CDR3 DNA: TGCGCCAGCAGTGAGAGATTCCTGGAAATCCCCGCGCACAATGAGCAGTTCTTC. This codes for CASSERFLEIPAHNEQFF.

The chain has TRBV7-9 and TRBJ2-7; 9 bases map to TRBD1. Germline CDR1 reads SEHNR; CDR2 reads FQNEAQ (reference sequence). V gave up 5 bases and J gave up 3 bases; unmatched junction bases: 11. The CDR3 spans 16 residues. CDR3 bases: TGTGCCAGCAGCCCGGGACCGGGACAGGGTTTCTACGAGCAGTACTTC. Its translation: CASSPGPGQGFYEQYF.

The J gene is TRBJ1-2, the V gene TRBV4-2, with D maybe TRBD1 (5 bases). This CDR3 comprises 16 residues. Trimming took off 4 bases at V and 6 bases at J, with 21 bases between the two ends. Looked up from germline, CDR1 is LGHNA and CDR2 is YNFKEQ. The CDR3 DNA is TGTGCCAGCAGCCCACCCCGGGGGGGTCTGACTGATGGCTACACCTTC. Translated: CASSPPRGGLTDGYTF.

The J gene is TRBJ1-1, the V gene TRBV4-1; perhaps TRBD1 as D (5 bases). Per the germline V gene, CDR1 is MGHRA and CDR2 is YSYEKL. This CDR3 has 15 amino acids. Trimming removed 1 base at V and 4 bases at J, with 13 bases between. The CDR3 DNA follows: TGCGCCAGCAGCCAAGGGAGGGTGGGGGTCACTGAAGCTTTCTTT. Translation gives CASSQGRVGVTEAFF.

CDR3 DNA sequence: TGTGCCAGCAGTTTTGCTGGCGGACACCAGAACACTGAAGCTTTCTTT. Translated, it gives CASSFAGGHQNTEAFF. V is TRBV27 and J is TRBJ1-1; D is possibly TRBD1 (5 bases). There are 16 residues in the CDR3. The V and J ends lost 3 bases and 1 base respectively, with 15 bases between them. Germline assignment: CDR1 MNHEY and CDR2 SMNVEV (reference sequence).

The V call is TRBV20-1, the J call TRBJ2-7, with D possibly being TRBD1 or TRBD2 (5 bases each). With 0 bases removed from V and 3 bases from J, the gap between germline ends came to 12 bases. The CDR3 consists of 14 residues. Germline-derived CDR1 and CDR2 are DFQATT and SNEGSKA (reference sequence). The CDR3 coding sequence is TGCAGTGCTAGAGACGCACAGGAGGACTACGAGCAGTACTTC. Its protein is CSARDAQEDYEQYF.

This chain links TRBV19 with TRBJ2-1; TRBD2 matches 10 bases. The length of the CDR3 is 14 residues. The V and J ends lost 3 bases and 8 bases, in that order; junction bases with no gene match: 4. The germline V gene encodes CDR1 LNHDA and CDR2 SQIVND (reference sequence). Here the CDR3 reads CASSIQREGYEQFF. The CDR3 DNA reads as TGTGCCAGTAGTATCCAGCGGGAGGGGTATGAGCAGTTCTTC.

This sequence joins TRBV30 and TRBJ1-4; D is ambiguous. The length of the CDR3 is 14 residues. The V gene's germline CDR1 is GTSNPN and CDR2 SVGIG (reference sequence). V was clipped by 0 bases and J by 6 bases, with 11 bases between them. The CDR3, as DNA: TGTGCCTGGAGTGTACCTGGGTATTATGAAAAACTGTTTTTT. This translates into CAWSVPGYYEKLFF.

The CDR3 is CASSENPTWTEMTYEQYF. DNA of the CDR3: TGTGCCAGCAGTGAAAACCCCACTTGGACAGAAATGACCTACGAGCAGTACTTC. This chain joins TRBV6-1 and TRBJ2-7, with D perhaps TRBD1 (6 bases). The CDR3 loop spans 18 amino acids. Deletions cut 2 bases from V and 2 bases from J, with 22 bases between. Germline CDR1 MNHNS, CDR2 SASEGT.

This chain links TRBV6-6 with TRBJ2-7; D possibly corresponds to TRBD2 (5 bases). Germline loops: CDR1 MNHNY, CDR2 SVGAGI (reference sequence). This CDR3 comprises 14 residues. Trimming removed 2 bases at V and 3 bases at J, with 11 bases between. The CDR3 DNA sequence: TGTGCCAGCAGTTACAGGTGGGAGTTCTACGAGCAGTACTTC. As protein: CASSYRWEFYEQYF.

The DNA of the CDR3 is TGTGCCACCAGTGACCCTTTCACAGATACGCAGTATTTT. Residues: CATSDPFTDTQYF. This rearrangement joins TRBV24-1 to TRBJ2-3; D gene uncertain. The ends were cut back, 4 bases at V and 2 bases at J, with 6 bases in the middle. This CDR3 spans 13 amino acids. Germline CDR1 KGHDR, CDR2 SFDVKD.

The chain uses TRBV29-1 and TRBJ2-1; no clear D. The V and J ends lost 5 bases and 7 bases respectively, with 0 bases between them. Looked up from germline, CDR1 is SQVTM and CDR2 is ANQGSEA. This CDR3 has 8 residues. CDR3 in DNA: TGCAGCGTTAATGAGCAGTTCTTC. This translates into CSVNEQFF.

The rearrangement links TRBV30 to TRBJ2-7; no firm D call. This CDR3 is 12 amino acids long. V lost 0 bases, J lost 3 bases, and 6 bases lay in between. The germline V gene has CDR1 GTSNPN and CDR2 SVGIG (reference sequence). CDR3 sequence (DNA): TGTGCCTGGAGTGTTACGGACTACGAGCAGTACTTC. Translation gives CAWSVTDYEQYF.